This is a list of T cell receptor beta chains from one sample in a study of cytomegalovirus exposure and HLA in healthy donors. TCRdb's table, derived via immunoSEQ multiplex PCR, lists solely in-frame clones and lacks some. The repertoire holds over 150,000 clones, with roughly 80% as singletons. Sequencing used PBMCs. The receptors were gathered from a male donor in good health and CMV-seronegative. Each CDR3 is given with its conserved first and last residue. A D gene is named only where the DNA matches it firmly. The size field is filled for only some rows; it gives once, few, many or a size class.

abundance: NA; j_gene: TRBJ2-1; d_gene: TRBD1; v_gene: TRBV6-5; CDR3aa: CASSYSTGGSNEQFF; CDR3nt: TGTGCCAGCAGTTACTCCACAGGGGGGAGCAATGAGCAGTTCTTC
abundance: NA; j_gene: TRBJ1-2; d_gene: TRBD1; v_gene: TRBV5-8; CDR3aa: CASSLRGDRGSGYTF; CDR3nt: TGCGCCAGCAGCCTCAGAGGGGACAGGGGAAGTGGCTACACCTTC
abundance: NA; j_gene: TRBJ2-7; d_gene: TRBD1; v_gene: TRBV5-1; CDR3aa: CASSPGQGKVHEQYF; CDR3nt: TGCGCCAGCAGCCCGGGACAGGGGAAAGTCCACGAGCAGTACTTC
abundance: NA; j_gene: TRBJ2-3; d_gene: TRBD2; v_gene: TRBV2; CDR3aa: CVGRGTSGTDTQYF; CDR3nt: TGTGTCGGACGAGGGACTAGCGGCACAGATACGCAGTATTTT
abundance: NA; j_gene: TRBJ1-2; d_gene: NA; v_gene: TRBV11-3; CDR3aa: CASSLDRREGGYTF; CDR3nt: TGTGCCAGCAGCTTAGATCGTCGGGAGGGTGGCTACACCTTC
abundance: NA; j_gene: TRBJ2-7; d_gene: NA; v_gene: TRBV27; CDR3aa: CASSFSALHEQYF; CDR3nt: TGTGCCAGCAGTTTCAGCGCGCTTCACGAGCAGTACTTC
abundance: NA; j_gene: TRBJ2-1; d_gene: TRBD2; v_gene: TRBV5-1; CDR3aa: CASSLEPSGAYNEQFF; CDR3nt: TGCGCCAGCAGCTTGGAGCCTAGCGGGGCTTACAATGAGCAGTTCTTC
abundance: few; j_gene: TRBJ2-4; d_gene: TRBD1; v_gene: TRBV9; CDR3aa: CASSRRGQGAENIQYF; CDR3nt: TGTGCCAGCAGCAGACGGGGACAGGGGGCTGAAAACATTCAGTACTTC
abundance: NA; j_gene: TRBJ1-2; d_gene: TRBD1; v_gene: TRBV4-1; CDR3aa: CASSPGQIDGYTF; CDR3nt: TGCGCCAGCAGCCCGGGACAGATCGATGGCTACACCTTC
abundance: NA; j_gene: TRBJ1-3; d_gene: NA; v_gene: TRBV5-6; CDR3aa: CASCEGAGNTIYF; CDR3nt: TGTGCCAGCTGCGAGGGGGCTGGAAACACCATATATTTT
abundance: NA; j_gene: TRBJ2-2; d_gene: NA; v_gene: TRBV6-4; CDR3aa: CASSEQRNTGELFF; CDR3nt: TGTGCCAGCAGTGAACAGAGGAACACCGGGGAGCTGTTTTTT
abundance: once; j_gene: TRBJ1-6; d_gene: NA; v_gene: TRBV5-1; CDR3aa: CASSLAGSSYNSPLHF; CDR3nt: TGCGCCAGCAGCTTGGCTGGGAGCTCCTATAATTCACCCCTCCACTTT
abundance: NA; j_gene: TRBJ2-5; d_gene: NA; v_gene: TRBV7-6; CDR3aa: CASSLKETQYF; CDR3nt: TGTGCCAGCAGCCTAAAAGAGACCCAGTACTTC
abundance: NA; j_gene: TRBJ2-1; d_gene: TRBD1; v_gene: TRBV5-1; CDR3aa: CASSPRPTGVYNEQFF; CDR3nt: TGCGCCAGCAGCCCACGTCCTACAGGGGTGTACAATGAGCAGTTCTTC
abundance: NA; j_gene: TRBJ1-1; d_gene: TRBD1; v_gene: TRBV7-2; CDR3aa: CASSLQGQNTEAFF; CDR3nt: TGTGCCAGCAGCCTACAGGGGCAGAACACTGAAGCTTTCTTT
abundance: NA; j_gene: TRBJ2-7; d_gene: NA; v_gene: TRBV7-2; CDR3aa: CASSFSSSGLPYEQYF; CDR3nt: TGTGCCAGCAGCTTTTCATCCAGCGGGCTTCCCTACGAGCAGTACTTC
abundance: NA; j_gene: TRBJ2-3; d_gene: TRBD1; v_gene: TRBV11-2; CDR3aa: CASSFRDRGAPTDTQYF; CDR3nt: TGTGCCAGCAGCTTTCGGGACAGGGGGGCCCCCACAGATACGCAGTATTTT
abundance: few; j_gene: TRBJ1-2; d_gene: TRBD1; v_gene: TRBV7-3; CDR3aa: CASSLTPTGGVNYGYTF; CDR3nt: TGTGCCAGCAGCCTAACGCCAACAGGGGGTGTAAACTATGGCTACACCTTC
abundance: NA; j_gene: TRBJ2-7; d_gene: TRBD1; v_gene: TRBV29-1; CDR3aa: CSAKGQTISHEQYF; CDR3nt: TGCAGCGCCAAGGGACAGACCATTTCCCACGAGCAGTACTTC
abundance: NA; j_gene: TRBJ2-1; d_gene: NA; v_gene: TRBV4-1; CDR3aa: CASSQEQDSSYNEQFF; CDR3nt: TGCGCCAGCAGCCAAGAACAGGATAGCTCCTACAATGAGCAGTTCTTC
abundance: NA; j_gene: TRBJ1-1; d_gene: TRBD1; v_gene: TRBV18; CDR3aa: CASSLGQGAVAEAFF; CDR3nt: TGTGCCAGCTCACTTGGACAGGGGGCGGTTGCTGAAGCTTTCTTT
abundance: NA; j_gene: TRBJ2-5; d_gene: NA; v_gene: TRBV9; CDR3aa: CASSVSQQAFQETQYF; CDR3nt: TGTGCCAGCAGCGTTTCGCAACAGGCCTTCCAAGAGACCCAGTACTTC
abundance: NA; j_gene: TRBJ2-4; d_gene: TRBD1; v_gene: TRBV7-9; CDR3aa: CASSSAAGGWDIQYF; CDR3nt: TGTGCCAGCAGCTCTGCGGCAGGGGGCTGGGACATTCAGTACTTC
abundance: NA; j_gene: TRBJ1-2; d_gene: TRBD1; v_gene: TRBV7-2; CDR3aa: CASSPGQGGYGYTF; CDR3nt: TGTGCCAGCAGCCCCGGACAGGGTGGGTATGGCTACACCTTC
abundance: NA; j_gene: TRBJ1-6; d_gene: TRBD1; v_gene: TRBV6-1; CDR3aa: CAGSQGAYSPLHF; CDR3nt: TGTGCCGGCTCACAGGGGGCATACTCACCCCTCCACTTT
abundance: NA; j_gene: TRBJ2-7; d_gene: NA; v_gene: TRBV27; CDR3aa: CASSSEDSSYEQYF; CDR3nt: TGTGCCAGCAGCTCAGAGGACAGCTCCTACGAGCAGTACTTC
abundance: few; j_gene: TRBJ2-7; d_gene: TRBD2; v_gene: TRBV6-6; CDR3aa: CASSPTSGSFYEQYF; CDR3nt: TGTGCCAGCAGCCCAACTAGCGGGAGTTTCTACGAGCAGTACTTC
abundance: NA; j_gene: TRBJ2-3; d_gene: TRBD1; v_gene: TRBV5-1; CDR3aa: CASSPPGTGGEQYF; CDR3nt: TGCGCCAGCAGCCCCCCGGGGACAGGGGGCGAGCAGTATTTT